Each of the 12 T cell receptor beta chains below was sequenced from the same sample in a study of CD8 T cells in ankylosing spondylitis. From the 5' RACE reads, TCRdb called clonotypes with MiXCR, one entry per CDR3 protein. The table lists under 250,000 distinct CDR3 sequences, 30% to 40% of them singletons. Sequencing used blood, either unsorted or a sorted T cell fraction (not recorded which). The receptors were gathered from a male donor with ankylosing spondylitis or in good health (not recorded which).

The sample holds many counts of this clonotype. J is TRBJ1-1 and V is TRBV6-5, with TRBD1 as a possible D gene (6 bases). Germline V lookup: CDR1 MNHEY, CDR2 SVGAGI. The CDR3 spans 11 residues. V shed 7 bases and J shed 5 bases, with 8 bases lying between them. Here the CDR3 reads CASNQGTEAFF. The DNA of the CDR3 is TGTGCCAGCAACCAGGGGACTGAAGCTTTCTTT.

This chain links TRBV12-3 or TRBV12-4 with TRBJ2-2, with 9 bases fitting TRBD1. The V segment lost 1 base and the J segment 3 bases; nucleotides outside the gene matches: 0. The CDR3 is made up of 15 amino acids. CDR3 sequence reads: CASSLGTGDTGELFF. CDR3 bases: TGTGCCAGCAGTTTAGGGACAGGGGACACCGGGGAGCTGTTTTTT.

This chain links TRBV6-6 with TRBJ2-7; maybe TRBD1 (5 bases). The ends were cut back, 2 bases at V and 2 bases at J, with 7 bases in the middle. Per the germline V gene, CDR1 is MNHNY and CDR2 is SVGAGI (reference sequence). The CDR3 covers 13 residues. The DNA of the CDR3 is TGTGCCAGCAGTTACCTAGGGGCCTACGAGCAGTACTTC. Its translation: CASSYLGAYEQYF.

V is TRBV29-1 and J is TRBJ2-5; a weak D match, TRBD2 (5 bases). Germline V gene lookup returns CDR1 SQVTM and CDR2 ANQGSEA. This CDR3 is built from 14 residues. With 7 bases removed from V and 0 bases from J, the gap between germline ends came to 15 bases. This chain's CDR3 is CSAPGGRDQETQYF. As DNA, the CDR3 is TGCAGCGCCCCCGGCGGGCGCGACCAAGAGACCCAGTACTTC. Combining the CDR3 with reference TRBV29-1 and TRBJ2-5 gives the whole variable domain SAVISQKPSRDICQRGTSLTIQCQVDSQVTMMFWYRQQPGQSLTLIATANQGSEATYESGFVIDKFPISRPNLTFSTLTVSNMSPEDSSIYLCSAPGGRDQETQYFGPGTRLLVL.

The chain links TRBV20-1 to TRBJ1-1; perhaps TRBD1 as D (5 bases). V lost 3 bases, J lost 3 bases, and 11 bases lay in between. The V gene's germline CDR1 is DFQATT and CDR2 SNEGSKA (reference sequence). CDR3 size: 13 residues. The CDR3 DNA reads as TGCAGTGCTAGCCCTCTGGGGGACACTGAAGCTTTCTTT. This translates into CSASPLGDTEAFF.

This sequence joins TRBV27 and TRBJ2-7; 9 nucleotides align to TRBD1. Trimming at V came to 8 bases and at J to 6 bases, leaving 20 bases not matched to a gene. Germline V CDR1 and CDR2: MNHEY, SMNVEV (reference sequence). CDR3 length: 17 amino acids. CDR3 coding DNA: TGTGCCAGCGCCCCGGGACAGGGACCCGGGGTTTGGGGCGAGCAGTACTTC. As protein: CASAPGQGPGVWGEQYF.

This clonotype was detected only a few times. J is TRBJ1-1 and V is TRBV27, with a possible D match to TRBD1 (5 bases). Per germline, CDR1 MNHEY and CDR2 SMNVEV (reference sequence). This CDR3 is 15 amino acids long. The germline V and J ends were trimmed by 5 bases and 1 base, with 14 bases remaining between them. CDR3 sequence (DNA): TGTGCCAGCAGTCACGACAGTAGTCCGAACACTGAAGCTTTCTTT. Residues: CASSHDSSPNTEAFF.

The chain employs TRBV7-6 and TRBJ2-7, with 9 bases fitting TRBD1. The J segment lost 6 bases and the V segment lost 6 bases, leaving 15 bases of the junction unmatched. This CDR3 region has 16 residues. CDR1 is SGHVS and CDR2 is FNYEAQ in the germline V gene. CDR3 in DNA: TGTGCCAGCAGTTTCGATCCGGGACAGGGATTGGGCGAGCAGTACTTC. Its translation is CASSFDPGQGLGEQYF.

V and J are TRBV6-1 and TRBJ2-2, with 8 bases lining up with TRBD2. This CDR3 region has 14 residues. Trimming cost V 6 bases and J 5 bases; bases outside gene matches: 5. The germline V gene encodes CDR1 MNHNS and CDR2 SASEGT. The CDR3 loop reads CASRAGVGTGELFF. DNA for the CDR3: TGTGCCAGCAGAGCGGGGGTGGGAACCGGGGAGCTGTTTTTT.

The rearrangement links TRBV20-1 to TRBJ1-5; TRBD1 agrees at 9 bases. From germline, CDR1 is DFQATT and CDR2 SNEGSKA (reference sequence). The CDR3 is made up of 13 amino acids. The V gene end was trimmed by 5 bases and the J gene end by 5 bases; junction bases not matched to a gene: 4. DNA of the CDR3: TGCAGTGCTTCCCGGACAGGGGATCAGCCCCAGCATTTT. Translated, it gives CSASRTGDQPQHF.

This clonotype has a handful of counts. The gene calls are TRBV20-1 and TRBJ1-5, with D tentatively TRBD1 (6 bases). V shed 5 bases and J shed 1 base, with 9 bases lying between them. This CDR3 region has 13 residues. Germline V gene sequence: CDR1 DFQATT, CDR2 SNEGSKA (reference sequence). CDR3 bases: TGCAGTGCTGGGGGCGGGAGCAATCAGCCCCAGCATTTT. Amino acids: CSAGGGSNQPQHF.

J is TRBJ2-5 and V is TRBV29-1; D may be TRBD2 (5 bases). Trimming shortened V by 4 bases and J by 1 base, and 7 bases separated the two germline ends. From germline, CDR1 is SQVTM and CDR2 ANQGSEA. The CDR3 contains 12 residues. CDR3 sequence (DNA): TGCAGCGTTGTAGAGGGCCAAGAGACCCAGTACTTC. Residues: CSVVEGQETQYF. Based on the CDR3 plus reference TRBV29-1 and TRBJ2-5, the full variable domain is SAVISQKPSRDICQRGTSLTIQCQVDSQVTMMFWYRQQPGQSLTLIATANQGSEATYESGFVIDKFPISRPNLTFSTLTVSNMSPEDSSIYLCSVVEGQETQYFGPGTRLLVL.